This TCR beta chain is drawn from a study of identical twins (TCRdb year 2016). Regarding the research as a whole: To test whether fetal clonotypes persist, the study used deep sequencing on TCR alpha and beta repertoires from monozygotic twins, unrelated adults of various ages, and cord blood. To rule out contamination, the twin experiments were replicated at different times with different library preparation protocols.

This clonotype was detected ten times or more. The specificity of this receptor is unknown. Base-call qualities are not available, and no considerably larger clone is one nucleotide away. The paper's findings and limits, for the study overall: Excess twin sharing in beta out-of-frame sequences was weaker because fewer shared sequences lowered the signal-to-noise ratio. Invariant T cells such as MAIT and iNKT could partly confound zero-insertion analyses, although diverse VJ usage argued against such confounding for most clonotypes. Because the same donors could not be followed over many years, conclusions were based on cross-sectional statistical analysis. Compared with coincidental sharing between unrelated individuals, out-of-frame TCR alpha sequences shared between twins showed an excess of sequences with low generation probability. Abundant cord blood beta clonotypes carried fewer insertions; young adult naive repertoires showed a weaker similar trend, while memory repertoires showed none. Recombination models systematically underestimated out-of-frame TCR alpha sharing in monozygotic twins but agreed with sharing between unrelated individuals.

The V and J ends are trimmed by 7 bases and 1 base, leaving 17 bases between them. From its cysteine to its phenylalanine, the CDR3 spans 15 amino acids. CDR3 DNA only is kept here, 45 bases in frame from base 1. According to the germline V gene, CDR1 reads ENHRY and CDR2 reads SYGVKD. The method behind the library was 5' RACE. The run used an Illumina HiSeq 2000. A universal primer binding site was introduced by template switching, and a unique molecular identifier was present in the final cDNA, enabling accurate counting of TCR cDNA molecules. First-strand cDNA for TCR alpha and beta chains was synthesized from specific primers in the conserved constant-segment region. Each cDNA library was double barcoded, with a SMART-Mk sample barcode plus Illumina barcodes, to control for contamination. Two successive PCR steps introduced TruSeq adapter sequences along with Illumina sample barcodes. The Illumina HiSeq platform was used with custom primers to sequence TCR alpha and beta cDNA libraries. Turning to the authors' computational methods: MiGEC processed the raw reads to extract unique molecular identifiers, while MiXCR was used to determine the CDR3 positions. Recombination models were inferred per individual with the repgenHMM and IGoR tools using an EM algorithm. Shared clonotype analysis was performed with the tcR package in R, normalizing sharing by the product of cloneset sizes. To study raw recombination without the effects of thymic and clonal selection, out-of-frame nonproductive sequences were analyzed. The public reads were reanalyzed by TCRdb: fastp trimming at Q25, MiXCR alignment, in-frame beta chains only. Entries are consolidated by CDR3 protein sequence, retaining the most common genes and DNA. The V and J calls shown here were made by TCRdb, not taken from the authors' results. The sample has approximately 890,000 distinct CDR3 sequences on record, approximately 13% of them singletons. Around 1.6% of the sample is taken by the ten largest.

Every donor in the study was a healthy Caucasian. Three pairs of female monozygotic twins, all aged roughly 18 to 29 years, were included in the twin cohort. The RNA used for TCR libraries was isolated from peripheral blood mononuclear cells. These same records also appear under a second study, on yellow fever vaccine responses in identical twins. Per the second study: The T cell response to vaccination in identical twins was reported by the authors to appear partly convergent and partly personalized. Focusing on identical twins, the study followed the T cell clones that responded to the vaccine, and did so with precision.

Sample: PBMCs. The chain is encoded by TRBV10-3 joined to TRBJ2-7, and possibly TRBD2, on 6 matching bases. This TCR was recovered from a young woman in good health. The bases are TGTGCCATCACCCAACCTCCTAGCGAATCCTACGAGCAGTACTTC. This is translated as CAITQPPSESYEQYF.